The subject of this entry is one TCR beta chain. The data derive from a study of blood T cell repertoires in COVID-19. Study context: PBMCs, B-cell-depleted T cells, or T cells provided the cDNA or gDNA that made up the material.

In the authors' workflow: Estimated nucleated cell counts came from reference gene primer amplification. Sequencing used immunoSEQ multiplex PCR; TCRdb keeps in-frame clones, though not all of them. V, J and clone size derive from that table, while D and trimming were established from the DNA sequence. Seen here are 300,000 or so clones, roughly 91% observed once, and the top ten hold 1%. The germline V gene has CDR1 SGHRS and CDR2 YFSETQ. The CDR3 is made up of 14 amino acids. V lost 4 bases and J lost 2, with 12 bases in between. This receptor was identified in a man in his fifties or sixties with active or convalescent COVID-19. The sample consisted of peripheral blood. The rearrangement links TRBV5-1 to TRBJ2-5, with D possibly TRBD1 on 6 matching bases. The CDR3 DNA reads TGCGCCAGCAGCCCCCAGGGGAGTCAAGAGACCCAGTACTTC. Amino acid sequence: CASSPQGSQETQYF.